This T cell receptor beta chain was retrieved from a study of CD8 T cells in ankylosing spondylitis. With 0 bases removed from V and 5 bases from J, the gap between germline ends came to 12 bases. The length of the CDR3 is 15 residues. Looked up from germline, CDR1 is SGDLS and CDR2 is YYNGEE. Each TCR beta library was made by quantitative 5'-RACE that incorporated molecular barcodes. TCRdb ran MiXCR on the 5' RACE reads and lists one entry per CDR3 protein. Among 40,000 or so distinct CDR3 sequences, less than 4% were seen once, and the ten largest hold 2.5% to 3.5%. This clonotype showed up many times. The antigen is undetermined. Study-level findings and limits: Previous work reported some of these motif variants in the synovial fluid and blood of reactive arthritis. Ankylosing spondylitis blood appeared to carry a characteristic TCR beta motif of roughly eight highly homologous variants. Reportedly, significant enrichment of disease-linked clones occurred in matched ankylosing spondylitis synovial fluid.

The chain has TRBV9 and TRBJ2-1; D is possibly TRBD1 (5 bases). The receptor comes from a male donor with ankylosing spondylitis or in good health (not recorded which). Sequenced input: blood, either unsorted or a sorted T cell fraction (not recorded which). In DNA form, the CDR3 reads TGTGCCAGCAGCGTAGGGCAGGGTTTACACAATGAGCAGTTCTTC. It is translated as CASSVGQGLHNEQFF. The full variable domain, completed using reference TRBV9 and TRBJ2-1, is DSGVTQTPKHLITATGQRVTLRCSPRSGDLSVYWYQQSLDQGLQFLIQYYNGEERAKGNILERFSAQQFPDLHSELNLSSLELGDSALYFCASSVGQGLHNEQFFGPGTRLTVL.